The T cell receptor (beta chain) described here comes from a study of blood T cells in healthy people across ages. Study-wide background: Through template switching, about one barcoded beta molecule was captured per two T cells, as measured in model experiments.

Of note for this clonotype: Its matching antigen is unknown.

V lost 6 bases and J lost 3, with 9 bases in between. Germline CDR1 is MNHEY and CDR2 is SMNVEV (reference sequence). There are 13 residues in the CDR3. Alongside a J-beta primer mix, a sample-barcoded 5' primer served in a second PCR lasting about 7 to 12 cycles. TCRdb called the 5' RACE reads again in MiXCR, with one record for every CDR3 protein. The sample holds roughly 1,500,000 distinct CDR3 sequences, about 35% seen once. General study findings and limits: Per million T cells, TCR beta diversity dropped about linearly as age rose.

The receptor was isolated from a woman aged 30 to 39 in good health. This chain connects TRBV27 to TRBJ2-1, with D maybe TRBD2 (5 bases). The sequenced sample was blood. The CDR3 region is CASRPGVYNEQFF. In DNA, the CDR3 is TGTGCCAGCAGACCCGGGGTCTACAATGAGCAGTTCTTC.